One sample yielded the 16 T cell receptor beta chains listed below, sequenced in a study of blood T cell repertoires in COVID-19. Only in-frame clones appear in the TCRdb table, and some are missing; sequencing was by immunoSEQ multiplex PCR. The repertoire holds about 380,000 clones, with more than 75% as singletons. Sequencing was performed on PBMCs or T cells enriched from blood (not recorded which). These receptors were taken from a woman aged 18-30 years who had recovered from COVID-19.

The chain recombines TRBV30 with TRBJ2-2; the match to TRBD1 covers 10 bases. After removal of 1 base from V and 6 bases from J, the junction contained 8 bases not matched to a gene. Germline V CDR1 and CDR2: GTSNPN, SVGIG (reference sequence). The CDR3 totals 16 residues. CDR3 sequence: CAWSEPTGQGAGELFF. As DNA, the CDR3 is TGTGCCTGGAGTGAGCCCACCGGACAGGGGGCCGGGGAGCTGTTTTTT.

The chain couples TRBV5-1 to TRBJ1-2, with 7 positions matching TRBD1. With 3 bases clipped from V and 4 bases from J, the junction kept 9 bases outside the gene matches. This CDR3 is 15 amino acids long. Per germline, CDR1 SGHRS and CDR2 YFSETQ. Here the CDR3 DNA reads TGCGCCAGCAGCTCGGGCACAGGGGAGGTCTATGGCTACACCTTC. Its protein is CASSSGTGEVYGYTF. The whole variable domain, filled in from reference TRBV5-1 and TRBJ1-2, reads KAGVTQTPRYLIKTRGQQVTLSCSPISGHRSVSWYQQTPGQGLQFLFEYFSETQRNKGNFPGRFSGRQFSNSRSEMNVSTLELGDSALYLCASSSGTGEVYGYTFGSGTRLTVV.

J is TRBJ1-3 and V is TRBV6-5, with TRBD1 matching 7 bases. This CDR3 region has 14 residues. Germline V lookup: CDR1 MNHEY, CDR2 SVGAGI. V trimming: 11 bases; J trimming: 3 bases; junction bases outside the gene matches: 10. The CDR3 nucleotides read TGTGCCGTCCATTCAGGGGGAAGTGGAAACACCATATATTTT. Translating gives CAVHSGGSGNTIYF.

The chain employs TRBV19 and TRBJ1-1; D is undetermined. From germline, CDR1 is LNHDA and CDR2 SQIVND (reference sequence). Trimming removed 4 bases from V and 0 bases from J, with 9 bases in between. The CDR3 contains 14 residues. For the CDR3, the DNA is TGTGCCAGTAGTAGCGGGGTCCTGAACACTGAAGCTTTCTTT. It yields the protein CASSSGVLNTEAFF. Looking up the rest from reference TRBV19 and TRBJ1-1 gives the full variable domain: DGGITQSPKYLFRKEGQNVTLSCEQNLNHDAMYWYRQDPGQGLRLIYYSQIVNDFQKGDIAEGYSVSREKKESFPLTVTSAQKNPTAFYLCASSSGVLNTEAFFGQGTRLTVV.

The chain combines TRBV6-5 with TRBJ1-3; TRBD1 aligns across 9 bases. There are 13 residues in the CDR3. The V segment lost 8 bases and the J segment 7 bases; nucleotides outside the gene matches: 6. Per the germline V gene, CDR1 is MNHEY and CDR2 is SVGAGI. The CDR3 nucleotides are TGTGCCAGCGGCGGGACAGGGCGGAACACCATATATTTT. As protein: CASGGTGRNTIYF.

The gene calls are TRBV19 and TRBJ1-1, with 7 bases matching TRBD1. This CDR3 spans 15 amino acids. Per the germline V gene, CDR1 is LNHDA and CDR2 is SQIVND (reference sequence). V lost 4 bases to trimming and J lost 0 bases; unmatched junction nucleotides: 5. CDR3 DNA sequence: TGTGCCAGTAGTACCGGGACAGACGTGAACACTGAAGCTTTCTTT. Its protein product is CASSTGTDVNTEAFF.

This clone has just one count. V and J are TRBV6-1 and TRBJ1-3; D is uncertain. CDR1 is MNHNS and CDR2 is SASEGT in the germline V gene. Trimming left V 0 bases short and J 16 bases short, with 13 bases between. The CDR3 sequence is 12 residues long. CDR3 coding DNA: TGTGCCAGCAGTGAAGCCCTCGAGGTTAGGTATTTT. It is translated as CASSEALEVRYF.

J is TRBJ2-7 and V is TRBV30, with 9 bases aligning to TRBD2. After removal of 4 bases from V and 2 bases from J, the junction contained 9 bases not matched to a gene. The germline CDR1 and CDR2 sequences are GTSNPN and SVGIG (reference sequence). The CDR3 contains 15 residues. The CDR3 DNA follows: TGTGCCTGGACAGCCAGCGGGGGGTTCACCTACGAGCAGTACTTC. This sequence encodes CAWTASGGFTYEQYF.

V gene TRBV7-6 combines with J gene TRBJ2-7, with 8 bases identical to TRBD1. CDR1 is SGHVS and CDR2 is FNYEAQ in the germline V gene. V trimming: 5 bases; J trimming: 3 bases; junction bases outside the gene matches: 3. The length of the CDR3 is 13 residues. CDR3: CASSPGQGYEQYF. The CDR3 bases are TGTGCCAGCAGCCCCGGACAGGGCTACGAGCAGTACTTC.

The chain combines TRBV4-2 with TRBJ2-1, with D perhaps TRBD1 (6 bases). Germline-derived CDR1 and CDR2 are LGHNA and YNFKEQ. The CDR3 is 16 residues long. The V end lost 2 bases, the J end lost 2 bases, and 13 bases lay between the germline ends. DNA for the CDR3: TGTGCCAGCAGCCAACCAGACAGGTCCCCCTACAATGAGCAGTTCTTC. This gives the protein CASSQPDRSPYNEQFF.

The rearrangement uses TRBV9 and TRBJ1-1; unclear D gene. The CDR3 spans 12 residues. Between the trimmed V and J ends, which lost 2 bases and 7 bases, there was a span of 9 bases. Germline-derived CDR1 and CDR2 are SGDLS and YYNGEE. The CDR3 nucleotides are TGTGCCAGCAGCGTGAGACTTGATGAAGCTTTCTTT. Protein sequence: CASSVRLDEAFF.

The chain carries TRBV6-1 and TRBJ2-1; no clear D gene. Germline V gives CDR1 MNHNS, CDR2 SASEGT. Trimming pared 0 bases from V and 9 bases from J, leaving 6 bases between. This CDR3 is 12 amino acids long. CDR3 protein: CASSEAESEQFF. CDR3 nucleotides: TGTGCCAGCAGTGAAGCGGAGAGTGAGCAGTTCTTC.

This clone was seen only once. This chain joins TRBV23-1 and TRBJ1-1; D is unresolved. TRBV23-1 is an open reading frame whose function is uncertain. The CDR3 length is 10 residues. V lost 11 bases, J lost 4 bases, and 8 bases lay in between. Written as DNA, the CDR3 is TGCGCCTGCCGAGGCACTGAAGCTTTCTTT. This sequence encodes CACRGTEAFF.

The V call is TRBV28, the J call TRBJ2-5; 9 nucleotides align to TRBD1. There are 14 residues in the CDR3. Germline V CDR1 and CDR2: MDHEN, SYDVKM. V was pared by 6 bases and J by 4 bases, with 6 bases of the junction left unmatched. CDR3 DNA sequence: TGTGCCAGCAGCCTACCGACAGGGGGAGAGACCCAGTACTTC. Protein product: CASSLPTGGETQYF.

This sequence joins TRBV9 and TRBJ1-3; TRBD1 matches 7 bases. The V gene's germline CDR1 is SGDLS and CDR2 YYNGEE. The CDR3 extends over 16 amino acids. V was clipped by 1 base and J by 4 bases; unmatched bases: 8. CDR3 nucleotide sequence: TGTGCCAGCAGCGTACTTTTGACAGGGCCAGGAAACACCATATATTTT. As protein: CASSVLLTGPGNTIYF.

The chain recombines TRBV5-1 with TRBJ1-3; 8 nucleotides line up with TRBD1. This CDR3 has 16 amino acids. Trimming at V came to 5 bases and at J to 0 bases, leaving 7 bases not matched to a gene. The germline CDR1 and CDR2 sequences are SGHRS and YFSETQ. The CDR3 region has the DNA TGCGCCAGCAGTGGACAGGGTGGGGCCTCTGGAAACACCATATATTTT. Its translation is CASSGQGGASGNTIYF.